The rows below give T cell receptor beta chains drawn from one sample of a study of control samples from healthy donors and cancer patients. Using immunoSEQ multiplex PCR, the repertoire was profiled, and TCRdb retains in-frame clones only, with some absent. The data contain roughly 30,000 clones, nearly 90% of them seen just once; the ten biggest clones take up approximately 3.6%. Sequenced: formalin-fixed, paraffin-embedded tissue. Every receptor here comes from a female donor with melanoma. Each CDR3 is given with its conserved first and last residue. Each record gives: clone size, V gene, J gene, D gene, CDR3 protein, CDR3 DNA. D genes are given only for firm matches. Clone size, where shown, is once, few, many, or a class for clones that have expanded.

clone_size: NA; v_call: TRBV3-1/TRBV3-2; j_call: TRBJ2-1; d_call: NA; cdr3_aa: CASSPQPTGYNEQFF; cdr3_nt: TGTGCCAGCAGCCCCCAGCCGACAGGCTACAATGAGCAGTTCTTC
clone_size: once; v_call: TRBV29-1; j_call: TRBJ1-4; d_call: NA; cdr3_aa: CSVVIPSVEKLFF; cdr3_nt: TGCAGCGTTGTAATCCCCTCGGTTGAAAAACTGTTTTTT
clone_size: NA; v_call: TRBV10-3; j_call: TRBJ2-2; d_call: NA; cdr3_aa: CAIRPAETGELFF; cdr3_nt: TGTGCCATCAGGCCTGCGGAGACCGGGGAGCTGTTTTTT
clone_size: once; v_call: TRBV28; j_call: TRBJ1-2; d_call: TRBD1; cdr3_aa: CASSLGTGSFGYTF; cdr3_nt: TGTGCCAGCAGTTTAGGGACAGGCTCCTTTGGCTACACCTTC
clone_size: NA; v_call: TRBV4-2; j_call: TRBJ1-3; d_call: NA; cdr3_aa: CASSQDTASSGNTIYF; cdr3_nt: TGTGCCAGCAGCCAAGATACAGCGAGCTCTGGAAACACCATATATTTT
clone_size: NA; v_call: TRBV5-1; j_call: TRBJ1-3; d_call: TRBD1; cdr3_aa: CASTGTGSSPNTIYF; cdr3_nt: TGCGCCAGCACCGGGACAGGTTCTTCCCCGAACACCATATATTTT
clone_size: NA; v_call: TRBV6-6; j_call: TRBJ1-1; d_call: TRBD1; cdr3_aa: CASSYQGDSKTEAFF; cdr3_nt: TGTGCCAGCAGTTACCAGGGGGATTCGAAGACTGAAGCTTTCTTT
clone_size: NA; v_call: TRBV29-1; j_call: TRBJ1-5; d_call: NA; cdr3_aa: CSVGQSNQPQHF; cdr3_nt: TGCAGCGTTGGGCAGAGCAATCAGCCCCAGCATTTT
clone_size: NA; v_call: TRBV5-1; j_call: TRBJ2-7; d_call: TRBD2; cdr3_aa: CASSFSGASGKYEQYF; cdr3_nt: TGCGCCAGCAGCTTCTCTGGGGCTAGCGGGAAATACGAGCAGTACTTC
clone_size: NA; v_call: TRBV5-4; j_call: TRBJ2-3; d_call: TRBD2; cdr3_aa: CASSFGGTTDTQYF; cdr3_nt: TGTGCCAGCAGCTTCGGGGGGACCACAGATACGCAGTATTTT
clone_size: NA; v_call: TRBV12-3/TRBV12-4; j_call: TRBJ2-7; d_call: NA; cdr3_aa: CASSSGSPGEQYF; cdr3_nt: TGTGCCAGCAGTTCCGGGAGTCCGGGCGAGCAGTACTTC
clone_size: NA; v_call: TRBV2; j_call: TRBJ1-1; d_call: NA; cdr3_aa: CASNQQNTEAFF; cdr3_nt: TGTGCCAGCAACCAACAGAACACTGAAGCTTTCTTT
clone_size: NA; v_call: TRBV6-5; j_call: TRBJ2-3; d_call: TRBD1; cdr3_aa: CASRSGQGTDTQYF; cdr3_nt: TGTGCCAGCAGATCCGGACAGGGCACAGATACGCAGTATTTT
clone_size: NA; v_call: TRBV9; j_call: TRBJ1-1; d_call: TRBD1; cdr3_aa: CASSYIQGWNTEAFF; cdr3_nt: TGTGCCAGCAGCTATATACAGGGGTGGAACACTGAAGCTTTCTTT
clone_size: NA; v_call: TRBV5-4; j_call: TRBJ1-6; d_call: TRBD1; cdr3_aa: CASSLAGGGAGNSPLHF; cdr3_nt: TGTGCCAGCAGCTTGGCCGGAGGGGGCGCCGGGAATTCACCCCTCCACTTT
clone_size: NA; v_call: TRBV2; j_call: TRBJ1-5; d_call: NA; cdr3_aa: CASSERTDLWPQHF; cdr3_nt: TGTGCCAGCAGTGAAAGGACAGACCTCTGGCCCCAGCATTTT
clone_size: NA; v_call: TRBV5-6; j_call: TRBJ2-1; d_call: TRBD1; cdr3_aa: CASSVRRQGSLFNEQFF; cdr3_nt: TGTGCCAGCAGCGTTAGGAGACAGGGCAGCTTATTCAATGAGCAGTTCTTC
clone_size: NA; v_call: TRBV5-4; j_call: TRBJ1-1; d_call: NA; cdr3_aa: CASSLAGGDEAFF; cdr3_nt: TGTGCCAGCAGCTTGGCCGGGGGGGATGAAGCTTTCTTT
clone_size: NA; v_call: TRBV19; j_call: TRBJ1-3; d_call: NA; cdr3_aa: CASSMYGLSGNTIYF; cdr3_nt: TGTGCCAGTAGTATGTATGGTTTGTCCGGAAACACCATATATTTT
clone_size: NA; v_call: TRBV7-9; j_call: TRBJ2-7; d_call: NA; cdr3_aa: CASRSGTLDEQYF; cdr3_nt: TGTGCCAGCAGGTCAGGGACCCTTGACGAGCAGTACTTC
clone_size: NA; v_call: TRBV11-2; j_call: TRBJ2-1; d_call: NA; cdr3_aa: CASSLPPGGYYNEQFF; cdr3_nt: TGTGCCAGCAGCTTACCCCCAGGCGGCTACTACAATGAGCAGTTCTTC
clone_size: NA; v_call: TRBV6-5; j_call: TRBJ2-1; d_call: NA; cdr3_aa: CASRERSSYNEQFF; cdr3_nt: TGTGCCAGCAGGGAGCGGAGCTCCTACAATGAGCAGTTCTTC
clone_size: NA; v_call: TRBV7-9; j_call: TRBJ2-5; d_call: NA; cdr3_aa: CASSFRRGETQYF; cdr3_nt: TGTGCCAGCAGCTTCAGGAGGGGAGAGACCCAGTACTTC
clone_size: NA; v_call: TRBV11-3; j_call: TRBJ2-2; d_call: TRBD1; cdr3_aa: CASRLGQGDTGELFF; cdr3_nt: TGTGCCAGCAGACTGGGACAGGGGGACACCGGGGAGCTGTTTTTT
clone_size: few; v_call: TRBV2; j_call: TRBJ1-2; d_call: TRBD1; cdr3_aa: CASAGTDYGYTF; cdr3_nt: TGTGCCAGCGCCGGGACAGACTATGGCTACACCTTC
clone_size: NA; v_call: TRBV29-1; j_call: TRBJ2-7; d_call: TRBD1; cdr3_aa: CSVGERTGGEQYF; cdr3_nt: TGCAGCGTTGGTGAACGGACAGGAGGTGAACAGTACTTC
clone_size: NA; v_call: TRBV3-1/TRBV3-2; j_call: TRBJ2-7; d_call: NA; cdr3_aa: CASSPIQGSYEQYF; cdr3_nt: TGTGCCAGCAGCCCCATACAGGGTAGCTACGAGCAGTACTTC
clone_size: NA; v_call: TRBV6-8; j_call: TRBJ2-3; d_call: NA; cdr3_aa: CASTQGTGDTQYF; cdr3_nt: TGTGCCAGCACTCAGGGGACGGGAGATACGCAGTATTTT
clone_size: NA; v_call: TRBV19; j_call: TRBJ1-1; d_call: TRBD1; cdr3_aa: CASTRGRFAEAFF; cdr3_nt: TGTGCCAGTACCAGGGGGCGCTTCGCTGAAGCTTTCTTT
clone_size: NA; v_call: TRBV10-1; j_call: TRBJ2-7; d_call: NA; cdr3_aa: CASSEYPRGLSSYEQYF; cdr3_nt: TGCGCCAGCAGTGAGTACCCACGGGGCTTGAGCTCCTACGAGCAGTACTTC
clone_size: NA; v_call: TRBV5-1; j_call: TRBJ1-1; d_call: TRBD1; cdr3_aa: CASRWGQGANTEAFF; cdr3_nt: TGCGCCAGCAGATGGGGACAGGGGGCGAACACTGAAGCTTTCTTT
clone_size: NA; v_call: TRBV5-1; j_call: TRBJ1-1; d_call: NA; cdr3_aa: CASSLGVGETEAFF; cdr3_nt: TGCGCCAGCAGCTTGGGGGTAGGGGAGACTGAAGCTTTCTTT
clone_size: NA; v_call: TRBV5-4; j_call: TRBJ2-3; d_call: NA; cdr3_aa: CASSLRTVTDTQYF; cdr3_nt: TGTGCCAGCAGCCTCAGGACAGTAACAGATACGCAGTATTTT
clone_size: NA; v_call: TRBV7-8; j_call: TRBJ1-1; d_call: NA; cdr3_aa: CASSLSLLEAFF; cdr3_nt: TGTGCCAGCAGCTTATCTCTCCTTGAAGCTTTCTTT
clone_size: NA; v_call: TRBV7-2; j_call: TRBJ2-1; d_call: TRBD2; cdr3_aa: CASSLASGRNEQFF; cdr3_nt: TGTGCCAGCAGCTTGGCTAGCGGGCGTAATGAGCAGTTCTTC
clone_size: NA; v_call: TRBV4-1; j_call: TRBJ1-2; d_call: NA; cdr3_aa: CASSQEGLLPLYGYTF; cdr3_nt: TGCGCCAGCAGCCAAGAAGGCCTTTTACCCCTCTATGGCTACACCTTC
clone_size: NA; v_call: TRBV3-1/TRBV3-2; j_call: TRBJ1-2; d_call: NA; cdr3_aa: CASSHLRGDNYGYTF; cdr3_nt: TGTGCCAGCAGCCACCTTCGGGGGGATAACTATGGCTACACCTTC
clone_size: NA; v_call: TRBV20-1; j_call: TRBJ2-1; d_call: NA; cdr3_aa: CSAMAPNEQFF; cdr3_nt: TGCAGTGCTATGGCACCCAATGAGCAGTTCTTC
clone_size: NA; v_call: TRBV10-1; j_call: TRBJ2-7; d_call: TRBD2; cdr3_aa: CASREKGSGRAYEQYF; cdr3_nt: TGCGCCAGCAGGGAAAAGGGTAGCGGGAGGGCCTACGAGCAGTACTTC
clone_size: NA; v_call: TRBV7-8; j_call: TRBJ2-1; d_call: NA; cdr3_aa: CASSLVGNEQFF; cdr3_nt: TGTGCCAGCAGCTTAGTAGGGAATGAGCAGTTCTTC
clone_size: NA; v_call: TRBV7-9; j_call: TRBJ1-6; d_call: TRBD1; cdr3_aa: CASSLGQGGNSPLHF; cdr3_nt: TGTGCCAGCAGCTTAGGACAGGGAGGAAATTCACCCCTCCACTTT
clone_size: NA; v_call: TRBV11-2; j_call: TRBJ2-7; d_call: TRBD2; cdr3_aa: CASSLLAGVYEQYF; cdr3_nt: TGTGCCAGCAGCTTACTAGCGGGAGTCTACGAGCAGTACTTC